This T cell receptor beta chain emerged from a study of shared clonotypes between healthy human individuals (dated by TCRdb to between 2020 and 2021). Describing the broader study: The cohort included three men and a couple of women between 18 and 49 years of age. Per donor, three plates each were used for CD4 naive and CD4 memory, two for CD8 naive, and one for CD8 memory. Between about 0.94 and 8.9 billion PBMCs per donor were obtained by leukapheresis. Different laboratories and diverse techniques were used to prepare libraries and sequence TCR repertoires, to increase sequencing depth and limit assay-specific biases. To estimate repertoire size and how much clonotypes are shared between individuals, the study performed deep sequencing of blood TCR repertoires from 4 to 6 healthy adults. Here is what the overall study found, with its caveats: Compared with non-shared clonotypes, the clonotypes found in all four sorted-subset donors had higher generation probabilities. Sampling was restricted to blood, and TCR repertoires in tissue are likely to differ from TCR repertoires in blood. Based on pairwise subsampling, the degree of clonotype sharing among donors was expected to be affected by sequencing depth. Naive subsets generally had larger estimated clonotype richness than memory subsets. Sharing across several donors was observed for 4.5% to 6.5% of naive CD4, 3% to 3.5% of naive CD8, about 2.5% of memory CD4, and about 0.4% of memory CD8 clonotypes. Because the study included only a small number of donors, the genetic and exposure-history diversity represented was limited. Even with the large sequencing depth, rarefaction of the sorted-subset datasets indicated that sequencing was incomplete.

About this clone: This receptor's antigen is unknown. Per-base quality was not reported, and no clone a single base away is much larger than it.

Donors were healthy HIV-negative adults with no recently reported acute infections or vaccinations. Only Caucasian adults living in Nashville, Tennessee, USA were represented among the donors. CD4+ T cells were enriched by magnetic negative selection, after which naive cells were positively selected on CD45RA and the negative fraction was taken as the memory subset. After blood collection by leukapheresis, PBMCs were isolated using Ficoll-Histopaque density gradient centrifugation and then cryopreserved in the vapor phase of liquid nitrogen. Analytical flow cytometry was used to check the purity and quantity of each magnetically sorted T cell population. From each sorted fraction, genomic DNA was isolated and quantified by UV absorbance on a Nanodrop 2000c. Using the deep immunoSEQ assay, multiplex PCR amplified TCR CDR3 regions from genomic DNA. Extracted genomic DNA from each cell subset was spread evenly across all wells of several immunoSEQ 96-well plates, with each plate serving as a replicate. For sorted subsets, around 0.2 ug genomic DNA, equal to 30,000 or so T cell genomes, was loaded into each replicate PCR. Purified libraries were measured with a Qubit 3.0 fluorometer, size-checked on a Bioanalyzer 2100, and measured again with the KAPA Library Quantification kit. A separate single-read 150-cycle Illumina NextSeq 550 flow cell was used to sequence each immunoSEQ 96-well plate. Under the source paper's analysis protocol: Because only junctional sequences without quality scores were contained in the immunoSEQ output, filtering matching that applied to full-length reads could not be performed. To assign V/J genes and CDR3, sequences were annotated using PyIR, a Python wrapper for IgBLAST v1.9, with IMGT germline references. Any read was removed if the V/J assignment was weak (E-value above 1e-6), the CDR3 was missing, or the read contained stop codons, out-of-frame junctions, or ambiguous translated residues. V3J clonotypes were defined as sequences sharing an identical inferred V gene, J gene, and CDR3 amino acid sequence. The percentage overlap between two repertoires was calculated by dividing the number of shared unique clonotypes by the size of the smaller repertoire. Repertoire richness was assessed with RTK rarefaction, the Chao1 estimator, and Recon v2.1 estimates of unobserved clonotypes. OLGA was used to compute generation probabilities for all TCRbeta clonotypes that the gDNA method yielded from a few donors. TCRdb carries this immuneACCESS record with in-frame sequences only. Its versions omit some clonotypes, under half of them owing to an unresolved V gene in the studies checked, with the rest unexplained. V, J and clone size derive from that table, while D and trimming were established from the DNA sequence. The sample includes 2 million to 2.5 million clones, with roughly 90% observed a single time. The ten largest clones represent approximately 0.41% of the sample.

The CDR3 contains 11 residues, cysteine and phenylalanine counted. CDR3 DNA is the only sequence kept; it has 33 bases, read in frame from the first base. Per the germline V gene, SQVTM is the CDR1 and ANQGSEA is the CDR2. V loses 6 bases of germline sequence and J loses 7 bases, and the interval between the two ends is 13 bases. The sample consisted of naive CD4+ T cells from PBMCs. In the paper's terms, the cell subset or site label means: CD45RA+ positively selected. The chain links TRBV29-1 with TRBJ2-7; perhaps TRBD1 is the D gene, with 7 bases matching. The TCR sequence derives from a man aged 18 to 30 in good health. Some clones in this sample may be carry-over from other donors' samples. The sequence in DNA is TGCAGCGTCGTACAGGGGAGGGAGCAGTACTTC. Translation gives CSVVQGREQYF.